This T cell receptor (beta chain) was sequenced for a study of shared clonotypes between healthy human individuals. V dropped 1 base and J dropped 0; count of bases not matched to a gene: 3. Germline V gene data show CDR1 as WSHSY and CDR2 as SAAADI. This CDR3 is 18 amino acids long. The count of this clone is one. Here immunoSEQ multiplex PCR was the method, and the copy in TCRdb shows in-frame clones only, minus some. The table has about 1.5 million clones, approximately 97% seen once. The chain has TRBV10-2 and TRBJ2-4; 13 bases map to TRBD2. The sequence came from a man between 25 and 39 years old in good health. The sample comprised naive CD4+ T cells sorted from blood. The subset is: CD45RA+ positively selected. The CDR3 protein is CASSELGLAGLAKNIQYF. DNA of the CDR3: TGCGCCAGCAGTGAGTTGGGACTAGCGGGACTAGCCAAAAACATTCAGTACTTC.